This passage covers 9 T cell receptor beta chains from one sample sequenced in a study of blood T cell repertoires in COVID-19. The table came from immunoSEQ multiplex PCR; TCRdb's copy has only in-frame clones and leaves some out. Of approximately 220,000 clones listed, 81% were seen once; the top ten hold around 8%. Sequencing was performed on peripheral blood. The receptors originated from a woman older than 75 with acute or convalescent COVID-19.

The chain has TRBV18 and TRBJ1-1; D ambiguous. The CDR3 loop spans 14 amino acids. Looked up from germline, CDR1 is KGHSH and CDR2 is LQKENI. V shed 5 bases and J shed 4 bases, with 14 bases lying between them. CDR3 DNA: TGTGCCAGCTCAGGAGGGCGAGAGGGCACTGAAGCTTTCTTT. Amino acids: CASSGGREGTEAFF.

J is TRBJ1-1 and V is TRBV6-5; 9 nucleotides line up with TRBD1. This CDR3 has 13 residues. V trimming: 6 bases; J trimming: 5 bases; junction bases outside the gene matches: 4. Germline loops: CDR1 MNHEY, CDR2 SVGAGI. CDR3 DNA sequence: TGTGCCAGCAGACAGGGGGCGAGGACTGAAGCTTTCTTT. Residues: CASRQGARTEAFF.

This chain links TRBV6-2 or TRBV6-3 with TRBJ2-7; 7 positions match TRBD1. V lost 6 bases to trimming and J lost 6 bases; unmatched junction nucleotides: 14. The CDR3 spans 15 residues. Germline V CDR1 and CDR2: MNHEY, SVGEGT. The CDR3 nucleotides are TGTGCCAGCAGCTCTCGCGACAGGGTGAGGCGCGAGCAGTACTTC. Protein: CASSSRDRVRREQYF.

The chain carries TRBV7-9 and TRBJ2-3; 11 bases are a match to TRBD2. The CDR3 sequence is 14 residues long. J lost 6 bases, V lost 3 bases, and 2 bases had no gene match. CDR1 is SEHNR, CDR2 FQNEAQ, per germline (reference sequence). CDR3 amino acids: CASSLTSGVDTQYF. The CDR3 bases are TGTGCCAGCAGCTTGACTAGCGGGGTTGATACGCAGTATTTT.

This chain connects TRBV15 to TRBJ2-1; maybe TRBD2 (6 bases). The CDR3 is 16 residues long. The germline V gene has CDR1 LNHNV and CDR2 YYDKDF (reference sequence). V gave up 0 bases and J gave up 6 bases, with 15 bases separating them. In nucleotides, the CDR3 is TGTGCCACCAGCAGAGAGTATGGCGGGGCCCCCAATGAGCAGTTCTTC. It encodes CATSREYGGAPNEQFF.

The CDR3 protein is CASSQQSSYEQYF. Written as DNA, the CDR3 is TGTGCCAGCAGTCAACAGAGTTCCTACGAGCAGTACTTC. The V and J genes are TRBV2 and TRBJ2-7; D remains unclear. V lost 5 bases, J lost 1 base, and 9 bases lay in between. The length of the CDR3 is 13 residues. Germline V gives CDR1 SNHLY, CDR2 FYNNEI.

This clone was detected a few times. The CDR3 region is CASRKMGDSEKLFF. The CDR3 region has the DNA TGTGCCAGCAGGAAAATGGGGGACAGTGAAAAACTGTTTTTT. V usage is TRBV7-9 and J usage is TRBJ1-4; 7 bases fit TRBD1. Germline CDR1 SEHNR, CDR2 FQNEAQ (reference sequence). V was pared by 6 bases and J by 7 bases, with 8 bases of the junction left unmatched. This CDR3 contains 14 residues.

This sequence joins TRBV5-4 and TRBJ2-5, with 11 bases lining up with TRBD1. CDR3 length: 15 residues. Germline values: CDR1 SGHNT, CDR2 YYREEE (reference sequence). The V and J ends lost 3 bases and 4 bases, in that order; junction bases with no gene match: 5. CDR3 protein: CASSSPGQGAETQYF. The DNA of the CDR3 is TGTGCCAGCAGCTCCCCAGGACAGGGGGCAGAGACCCAGTACTTC. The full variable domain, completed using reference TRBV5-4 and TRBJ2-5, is ETGVTQSPTHLIKTRGQQVTLRCSSQSGHNTVSWYQQALGQGPQFIFQYYREEENGRGNFPPRFSGLQFPNYSSELNVNALELDDSALYLCASSSPGQGAETQYFGPGTRLLVL.

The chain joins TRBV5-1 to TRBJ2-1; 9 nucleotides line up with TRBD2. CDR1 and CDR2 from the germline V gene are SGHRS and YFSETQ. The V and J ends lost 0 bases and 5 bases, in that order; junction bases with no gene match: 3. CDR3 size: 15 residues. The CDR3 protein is CASSLASGKDNEQFF. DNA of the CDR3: TGCGCCAGCAGCTTGGCTAGCGGGAAGGACAATGAGCAGTTCTTC.